The next 5 T cell receptor beta chains were all read from a single sample in a study of breast tumors, draining lymph nodes, adjacent tissues. Breast cancer patients provided tissue from their axillary draining lymph nodes. TCRdb analysed the multiplex PCR reads with MiXCR anew, one entry per CDR3 protein. Seen here are approximately 250,000 distinct CDR3 sequences, roughly a third observed once, and the top ten hold about 3.3%. The sample comprised axillary lymph node tissue. All receptors come from a female donor with breast cancer. Some clones in this sample may be carry-over from other donors' samples.

The chain recombines TRBV14 with TRBJ2-3; perhaps TRBD2 as D (7 bases). The CDR3 has 16 amino acids. With 4 bases removed from V and 5 bases from J, the gap between germline ends came to 19 bases. CDR1 is SGHDN and CDR2 is FVKESK in the germline V gene. CDR3 nucleotide sequence: TGTGCCAGCAGCCTTGCTCGGGGGGCCTCGGGAGATACGCAGTATTTT. Its protein is CASSLARGASGDTQYF.

Ten or more counts support this clonotype. The chain carries TRBV6-1 and TRBJ1-5, with a weak D call TRBD1 (6 bases). Trimming pared 6 bases from V and 0 bases from J, leaving 12 bases between. The germline V gene has CDR1 MNHNS and CDR2 SASEGT. This CDR3 has 15 residues. The CDR3 coding sequence is TGTGCCAGCAGGGAGGGGGTGTATAGCAATCAGCCCCAGCATTTT. Its translation: CASREGVYSNQPQHF.

The sample holds many counts of this clonotype. The V gene is TRBV7-3, the J gene TRBJ2-6; D may be TRBD1 or TRBD2 (5 bases each). V was pared by 7 bases and J by 3 bases, with 13 bases between. This CDR3 has 15 residues. CDR1 is SGHTA, CDR2 FQGTGA, per germline. CDR3 residues: CASNRQGDGANVLTF. In DNA, the CDR3 is TGTGCCAGCAACAGGCAGGGAGATGGGGCCAACGTCCTGACTTTC.

This clonotype was picked up many times. The chain combines TRBV4-2 with TRBJ2-2; 7 nucleotides match TRBD1. The CDR3 sequence is 16 residues long. The germline gives CDR1 LGHNA, CDR2 YNFKEQ. V trimming: 3 bases; J trimming: 3 bases; junction bases outside the gene matches: 7. This CDR3 reads CASSHLGGTDTGELFF. CDR3 nucleotide sequence: TGTGCCAGCAGCCACCTCGGTGGGACAGACACCGGGGAGCTGTTTTTT.

V usage is TRBV15 and J usage is TRBJ1-6; maybe TRBD1 (6 bases). Germline CDR1 and CDR2: LNHNV and YYDKDF (reference sequence). The CDR3 is 13 residues long. CDR3 amino acids: CARDQGRNSPLHF. CDR3 DNA: TGTGCTAGAGATCAGGGGAGAAATTCACCCCTCCACTTT.